The clone carrying this T cell receptor (beta chain) was seen a few times. The data were obtained in a study of blood T cell repertoires in COVID-19. The wider study: Material from acute and convalescent COVID-19 was sourced from the United States, Italy and Spain. In each case, the material was cDNA or gDNA derived from T cells, B-cell-depleted T cells, or PBMCs.

In the original processing: The assay estimated nucleated cells by amplifying reference gene primers. Repertoires were generated with immunoSEQ multiplex PCR, while TCRdb's copy carries only in-frame clones and drops some. Clone size and V and J calls were adopted from that table, with D and trimming inferred from the DNA. The sample has approximately 300,000 clones, about nine tenths seen once. V shed 4 bases and J 6 bases; nucleotides not matched to a gene: 10. Germline V gives CDR1 SGHNT, CDR2 YYREEE (reference sequence). There are 16 residues in the CDR3. The rearrangement joins TRBV5-4 to TRBJ2-5; 12 bases align to TRBD1. The sample taken for sequencing was peripheral blood. The receptor was isolated from a man in his fifties with active or convalescent COVID-19. For the CDR3, the DNA is TGTGCCAGCAGCAGTCAGGGACAGGGGGCAAAAAAGACCCAGTACTTC. Translated, it gives CASSSQGQGAKKTQYF.